The 8 T cell receptor beta chains listed next were all sequenced from one sample in a study of regulatory T cells in long-lasting Graves disease. For TCR beta, libraries came from iRepertoire HTBI primers and Arm-PCR of CDR3 regions. TCRdb ran MiXCR on the multiplex PCR reads and lists one entry per CDR3 protein. The sample gives about 530,000 distinct CDR3 sequences, 15% to 20% of which show up once; around a quarter is in the top ten. Specified time point: newly diagnosed GD, antithyroid drugs for less than 3 months. Construction of the TCR library relied on RNA isolated from PBMCs. In addition, the sample was reused for a study of T cells in Graves' hyperthyroidism and ophthalmopathy.

This specimen consisted of peripheral blood mononuclear cells (PBMCs), obtained at new diagnosis, from a patient treated with antithyroid drugs. The receptor source for this set is a woman aged 35-60 years with Graves disease.

This rearrangement joins TRBV5-1 to TRBJ1-4, with D unclear. V was shortened by 0 bases and J by 3 bases, with 3 bases between the two germline ends. The V gene's germline CDR1 is SGHRS and CDR2 YFSETQ. CDR3 size: 13 residues. CDR3 sequence: CASSLASNEKLFF. The CDR3 bases are TGCGCCAGCAGCTTGGCCTCTAATGAAAAACTGTTTTTT.

This sequence joins TRBV12-3 or TRBV12-4 and TRBJ2-1; D perhaps matches TRBD1 (5 bases). CDR3 length: 14 residues. Trimming removed 6 bases at V and 4 bases at J, with 13 bases between. CDR3 in amino acids: CASSVQGNYNEQFF. The CDR3 DNA follows: TGTGCCAGCAGCGTCCAGGGAAATTACAATGAGCAGTTCTTC.

This clonotype was found many times. The V call is TRBV28, the J call TRBJ1-2; D is perhaps TRBD1 (5 bases). The CDR3 is 14 residues long. The germline V gene encodes CDR1 MDHEN and CDR2 SYDVKM. The V and J ends lost 8 bases and 5 bases respectively, with 18 bases between them. CDR3 nucleotide sequence: TGTGCCAGCCGGGCCGGGACGGAACCTTATGGCTACACCTTC. Encoded protein: CASRAGTEPYGYTF.

This clonotype was picked up a small number of times. The V gene is TRBV27, the J gene TRBJ1-1; no clear D. The CDR3 loop spans 13 amino acids. The germline V gene encodes CDR1 MNHEY and CDR2 SMNVEV (reference sequence). The ends were cut back, 7 bases at V and 2 bases at J, with 11 bases in the middle. The CDR3 nucleotides are TGTGCCAGCAATTCTGACGGAAACACTGAAGCTTTCTTT. As protein: CASNSDGNTEAFF.

This clonotype was seen many times. CDR3 loop: CASSHEGGTEAFF. In DNA form, the CDR3 reads TGTGCCAGTTCCCACGAGGGGGGGACTGAAGCTTTCTTT. This chain uses TRBV6-1 with TRBJ1-1; weak D call: TRBD1 (6 bases). Germline V gene data show CDR1 as MNHNS and CDR2 as SASEGT. The CDR3 covers 13 residues. V dropped 9 bases and J dropped 5 bases, with 16 bases sitting between them.

This clonotype was detected ten times or more. The chain combines TRBV13 with TRBJ2-2, with 8 nucleotides matching TRBD1. The junction had 6 bases not matched to a gene; V was cut back by 5 bases and J by 4 bases. Germline lookup yields CDR1 PRHDT and CDR2 FYEKMQ (reference sequence). CDR3 length: 15 amino acids. The CDR3 DNA reads as TGTGCCAGCAGCGGCAGGGGGCCGGGCACCGGGGAGCTGTTTTTT. Translating it yields CASSGRGPGTGELFF.

With respect to this clonotype: A read error may explain this, as a much larger clone is one base away. The V gene is TRBV12-3 or TRBV12-4, the J gene TRBJ2-5, with D unclear. This CDR3 region has 13 residues. This CDR3 is CASSLVRKETRYF. Here the CDR3 DNA reads TGTGCCAGCAGTTTGGTTAGGAAAGAGACCCGGTACTTC.

This clonotype came up many times. The rearrangement uses TRBV28 and TRBJ1-6; TRBD1 is a possible D gene (5 bases). The CDR3 totals 16 residues. The germline V and J ends were trimmed by 6 bases and 0 bases, with 12 bases remaining between them. From germline, CDR1 is MDHEN and CDR2 SYDVKM. CDR3 DNA: TGTGCCAGCAGGCCACCAGGGAGCTCCTATAATTCACCCCTCCACTTT. Translation gives CASRPPGSSYNSPLHF.